This TCR beta chain is from a study of blood T cell repertoires in COVID-19. The CDR3 runs 15 residues. V gave up 3 bases and J gave up 5 bases; unmatched junction bases: 5. The V gene's germline CDR1 is MDHEN and CDR2 SYDVKM. The protocol was immunoSEQ multiplex PCR, while the TCRdb copy is restricted to in-frame clones and leaves out a portion. The sample has 250,000 or so clones, 65% to 90% seen once; the top ten hold around 2.5%. Sequencing was performed on peripheral blood. This TCR derives from a man in his forties who had recovered from COVID-19. The rearrangement uses TRBV28 and TRBJ2-3; TRBD1 aligns across 10 bases. The CDR3 coding sequence is TGTGCCAGCAGTTTCGCGGGGACAGGGGAAGATACGCAGTATTTT. The encoded protein is CASSFAGTGEDTQYF.